Listed here are 22 T cell receptor beta chains from one sample, sequenced in a study of CD8 T cells in ankylosing spondylitis. A single record per CDR3 protein comes from TCRdb applying MiXCR to the 5' RACE reads. The sample records 250,000 to 400,000 distinct CDR3 sequences, around a tenth being singletons. Sequenced material: blood, either unsorted or a sorted T cell fraction (not recorded which). The receptors here all came from a female donor with ankylosing spondylitis or in good health (not recorded which).

This clonotype was detected many times. The chain uses TRBV15 and TRBJ1-4, with D unresolved. Trimming took 4 bases from V and 3 from J, leaving 9 bases between them. Germline CDR1 and CDR2: LNHNV and YYDKDF (reference sequence). CDR3 length equals 14 residues. The CDR3 bases are TGTGCCACCAGCACCTCCCGGGCTAATGAAAAACTGTTTTTT. Amino acid sequence: CATSTSRANEKLFF. Supplemented by reference TRBV15 and TRBJ1-4, the full variable domain reads DAMVIQNPRYQVTQFGKPVTLSCSQTLNHNVMYWYQQKSSQAPKLLFHYYDKDFNNEADTPDNFQSRRPNTSFCFLDIRSPGLGDTAMYLCATSTSRANEKLFFGSGTQLSVL.

The sample holds a few counts of this clonotype. The chain recombines TRBV5-1 with TRBJ1-2; the D gene is possibly TRBD1 (6 bases). Trimming cost V 1 base and J 6 bases, with 10 bases left between them. Germline lookup yields CDR1 SGHRS and CDR2 YFSETQ. The CDR3 is made up of 13 amino acids. The CDR3 bases are TGCGCCAGCAGCTTGAACAGGGAGAATGGCTACACCTTC. This sequence encodes CASSLNRENGYTF.

This clonotype was seen at least ten times. The gene calls are TRBV15 and TRBJ2-7; 8 bases align to TRBD2. Trimming removed 1 base from V and 7 bases from J; junction bases left unmatched: 6. This CDR3 comprises 14 residues. Germline V lookup: CDR1 LNHNV, CDR2 YYDKDF (reference sequence). The CDR3 DNA is TGTGCCACCAGCAGAGGTGCGAGCGGGAGTGAGCAGTACTTC. Its protein product is CATSRGASGSEQYF. Drawing the rest from reference TRBV15 and TRBJ2-7, the complete variable domain is DAMVIQNPRYQVTQFGKPVTLSCSQTLNHNVMYWYQQKSSQAPKLLFHYYDKDFNNEADTPDNFQSRRPNTSFCFLDIRSPGLGDTAMYLCATSRGASGSEQYFGPGTRLTVT.

This clonotype was detected a few times. This chain uses TRBV3-1 with TRBJ2-3; TRBD2 aligns across 15 bases. Germline V CDR1 and CDR2: LGHDT, YNNKEL (reference sequence). The CDR3 is 19 residues long. V dropped 11 bases and J dropped 6; count of bases not matched to a gene: 21. CDR3 loop: CASSQDPPGLAGGQDTQYF. The CDR3, as DNA: TGTGCCTCCTCCCAAGACCCACCCGGACTAGCGGGGGGGCAGGATACGCAGTATTTT.

This clonotype was observed many times. The chain links TRBV10-3 to TRBJ2-2; tentative D call: TRBD2 (5 bases). The CDR3 length is 19 residues. CDR1 is ENHRY, CDR2 SYGVKD, per germline. V lost 0 bases, J lost 1 base, and 18 bases lay in between. The CDR3 loop reads CAISESGGERVENTGELFF. The CDR3 DNA reads TGTGCCATCAGTGAGTCGGGCGGAGAGAGGGTAGAGAACACCGGGGAGCTGTTTTTT.

The chain uses TRBV27 and TRBJ2-5; 14 bases are shared with TRBD2. V lost 4 bases and J lost 4; bases outside the gene matches: 2. The CDR3 spans 15 residues. Germline V gene lookup returns CDR1 MNHEY and CDR2 SMNVEV (reference sequence). In DNA, the CDR3 is TGTGCCAGCAGTTGGGGGACTAGCGGGAGAGAGACCCAGTACTTC. Amino acid sequence: CASSWGTSGRETQYF.

This clonotype was counted a few times. The chain joins TRBV12-3 or TRBV12-4 to TRBJ1-5; D remains unclear. Trimming pared 5 bases from V and 2 bases from J, leaving 22 bases between. The CDR3 extends over 18 amino acids. Written as DNA, the CDR3 is TGTGCCAGCAGTCTCGGTTTTGTGTGGATGGGTGGCAATCAGCCCCAGCATTTT. Translated, it gives CASSLGFVWMGGNQPQHF.

The chain has TRBV10-2 and TRBJ2-7; 7 bases agree with TRBD2. J gave up 0 bases and V 6 bases, and 5 bases lay outside the gene matches. In germline, CDR1 is WSHSY, CDR2 SAAADI. CDR3 length: 14 amino acids. CDR3 in amino acids: CASSYQRDSYEQYF. The DNA for the CDR3 is TGCGCCAGCAGCTACCAGCGGGACTCCTACGAGCAGTACTTC.

This clonotype showed up just a few times. The chain has TRBV7-9 and TRBJ2-5; possibly TRBD1 for D (6 bases). The CDR3 loop spans 15 amino acids. The germline V gene encodes CDR1 SEHNR and CDR2 FQNEAQ (reference sequence). The V end was cut by 5 bases, the J end by 4 bases, with 17 bases between. In DNA, the CDR3 is TGTGCCAGCAGCGTATCCCACAGGGCAATAGAGACCCAGTACTTC. Translation gives CASSVSHRAIETQYF.

This clonotype was found many times. The chain recombines TRBV5-1 with TRBJ1-1; 7 nucleotides match TRBD1. The junction had 15 bases not matched to a gene; V was cut back by 0 bases and J by 1 base. Germline loops: CDR1 SGHRS, CDR2 YFSETQ. This CDR3 contains 19 residues. The CDR3 spells CASSLVGYRGERKNTEAFF. CDR3 nucleotide sequence: TGCGCCAGCAGCTTGGTGGGGTACAGGGGAGAAAGAAAGAACACTGAAGCTTTCTTT.

This clonotype occurred many times. The chain is built from TRBV15 and TRBJ2-6, with D hard to call. Germline CDR1 LNHNV, CDR2 YYDKDF (reference sequence). The germline V and J ends were trimmed by 8 bases and 1 base, with 9 bases remaining between them. This CDR3 is 14 amino acids long. In nucleotides, the CDR3 is TGTGCCACCCTGGCTATGTCTGGGGCCAACGTCCTGACTTTC. Protein product: CATLAMSGANVLTF.

In its sample, this clonotype was seen many times. Written as DNA, the CDR3 is TGTGCCAGCAGCCCGCTAGCGAGCAATGAGCAGTTCTTC. Protein: CASSPLASNEQFF. V is TRBV7-6 and J is TRBJ2-1; the D gene is possibly TRBD2 (6 bases). The length of the CDR3 is 13 residues. Trimming pared 5 bases from V and 6 bases from J, leaving 11 bases between. Looked up from germline, CDR1 is SGHVS and CDR2 is FNYEAQ.

At least ten counts were recorded for this clonotype. The gene calls are TRBV4-1 and TRBJ2-6, with TRBD1 matching 8 bases. CDR3 size: 18 residues. Germline V gives CDR1 MGHRA, CDR2 YSYEKL. With 4 bases clipped from V and 1 base from J, the junction kept 9 bases outside the gene matches. CDR3 bases: TGCGCCAGCAGCCCGCAGGGGGCAGGGATTTCTGGGGCCAACGTCCTGACTTTC. Amino acids: CASSPQGAGISGANVLTF.

There are many counts of this clonotype. The chain links TRBV27 to TRBJ2-7, with D possibly TRBD2 on 7 matching bases. V lost 8 bases and J lost 5, with 25 bases in between. The CDR3 spans 16 residues. Germline loops: CDR1 MNHEY, CDR2 SMNVEV (reference sequence). The CDR3 reads CASGLGGAGVLNEQYF. For the CDR3, the DNA is TGTGCCAGCGGGCTAGGGGGGGCTGGGGTTCTCAACGAGCAGTACTTC.

This clonotype was found many times. The chain carries TRBV5-6 and TRBJ1-6; D gene uncertain. Trimming left V 0 bases short and J 7 bases short, with 5 bases between. The germline gives CDR1 SGHDT, CDR2 YYEEEE. The CDR3 has 13 amino acids. The CDR3 nucleotides are TGTGCCAGCAGCTTGGGGCACAATTCACCCCTCCACTTT. This translates into CASSLGHNSPLHF. The whole variable domain, remainder taken from reference TRBV5-6 and TRBJ1-6, is DAGVTQSPTHLIKTRGQQVTLRCSPKSGHDTVSWYQQALGQGPQFIFQYYEEEERQRGNFPDRFSGHQFPNYSSELNVNALLLGDSALYLCASSLGHNSPLHFGNGTRLTVT.

This clonotype was picked up a small number of times. The chain links TRBV19 to TRBJ1-2; TRBD1 agrees at 10 bases. The CDR3 runs 16 residues. CDR1 is LNHDA and CDR2 is SQIVND in the germline V gene (reference sequence). V lost 8 bases to trimming and J lost 0 bases; unmatched junction nucleotides: 9. The CDR3 loop is CASSRTGGTSNYGYTF. The CDR3 DNA is TGTGCCAGTTCTCGGACAGGGGGAACCTCTAACTATGGCTACACCTTC.

This clonotype has ten or more counts. This chain uses TRBV29-1 with TRBJ2-1; TRBD1 aligns across 10 bases. This CDR3 region has 14 residues. Germline V lookup: CDR1 SQVTM, CDR2 ANQGSEA. With V trimmed by 5 bases and J by 7 bases, 8 bases remained unmatched. CDR3 loop: CSVFRQGASNEQFF. The DNA for the CDR3 is TGCAGCGTTTTTCGACAGGGGGCTAGTAATGAGCAGTTCTTC.

This clonotype came up many times. The V gene is TRBV3-1, the J gene TRBJ1-1, with D tentatively TRBD1 (5 bases). Germline assignment: CDR1 LGHDT and CDR2 YNNKEL (reference sequence). Trimming left V 4 bases short and J 8 bases short, with 20 bases between. The CDR3 extends over 15 amino acids. CDR3 loop: CASSREWAARGEAFF. The CDR3, as DNA: TGTGCCAGCAGCCGGGAGTGGGCCGCACGGGGGGAAGCTTTCTTT.

The sample holds a few counts of this clonotype. The chain links TRBV11-1 to TRBJ2-2, with 8 bases identical to TRBD2. The CDR3 loop spans 20 amino acids. After removal of 7 bases from V and 1 base from J, the junction contained 20 bases not matched to a gene. Germline CDR1 is SGHAT and CDR2 is FQDESV (reference sequence). CDR3 residues: CASNSGGAAGAPRNTGELFF. CDR3 bases: TGTGCCAGCAACTCTGGCGGGGCAGCGGGAGCTCCACGGAACACCGGGGAGCTGTTTTTT.

V is TRBV12-3 or TRBV12-4 and J is TRBJ1-5; D call uncertain. V gave up 3 bases and J gave up 4 bases, with 13 bases separating them. The CDR3 length is 15 residues. CDR3 region: CASSLPGRANQPQHF. The CDR3 DNA follows: TGTGCCAGCAGTTTGCCTGGGAGGGCAAATCAGCCCCAGCATTTT.

This clonotype has at least ten counts. The J gene is TRBJ2-1, the V gene TRBV5-1; 7 bases line up with TRBD2. The junction had 9 bases not matched to a gene; V was cut back by 0 bases and J by 9 bases. The CDR3 consists of 15 residues. Germline values: CDR1 SGHRS, CDR2 YFSETQ. CDR3 DNA sequence: TGCGCCAGCAGCTTGGGCGGCGGGGGAAGCCCTGAGCAGTTCTTC. Translating it yields CASSLGGGGSPEQFF.

This clonotype was detected a few times. The J gene is TRBJ1-1, the V gene TRBV6-5; TRBD1 matches at 8 bases. The CDR3 covers 18 residues. Germline trimming cut 4 bases from V and 5 bases from J; bases unmatched to any gene: 18. Germline CDR1 is MNHEY and CDR2 is SVGAGI. The CDR3 spells CASSLTGAAGQRVTEAFF. The CDR3 DNA reads as TGTGCCAGCAGTTTGACAGGGGCGGCGGGCCAACGGGTAACTGAAGCTTTCTTT.